This record covers a single TCR beta chain. What it binds is not known. This CDR3 spans 15 amino acids. The germline CDR1 and CDR2 sequences are LGHNA and YSLEER. The germline V and J ends were trimmed by 0 bases and 1 base, with 6 bases remaining between them. These data belong to a study of cytomegalovirus exposure and HLA in healthy donors. Turning to the study itself: The Caucasian-associated ancestry cluster held over 80% of 398 genotyped donors.

Findings of the study overall: Common viral pathogens seemed to be connected with several of the most significant clusters, according to a later analysis. A further, later analysis showed that HLA-associated TCR beta chains (compared with equally common others) were more clonally expanded. Cytomegalovirus status, reportedly, was diagnosed with high specificity and sensitivity by the classifier.

60 Vbeta and 13 Jbeta primers were used in PCR. Data came from immunoSEQ multiplex PCR; TCRdb stores just in-frame clones and leaves some out. The profile shows tens of thousands of clones, around 65% of them singletons. The TCR comes from a man aged 55-75 years in good health and CMV-seropositive. The chain couples TRBV4-3 to TRBJ1-4; no reliable D call. Sequencing was done on a sample of PBMCs. CDR3 loop: CASSQESGTNEKLFF. The CDR3 DNA reads as TGCGCCAGCAGCCAAGAGAGTGGAACTAATGAAAAACTGTTTTTT.